The clone carrying this TCR beta chain was seen more than once but under ten times. Its target is not known. TCRdb keeps only in-frame clones here, not all; method: immunoSEQ multiplex PCR. The sample records about 10,000 clones, about 23% being singletons. As to treatment: randomized to nivolumab then ipilimumab (arm A) or the reverse (arm B). This sample was included in a study of sequential checkpoint blockade in melanoma. Study-level results: In arm A, pretreatment tumor clonality was associated with response.

Germline CDR1 MNHGY, CDR2 SAAAGT. The ends lost 5 bases at V and 2 bases at J; junction bases unmatched: 9. The CDR3 has 16 residues. This TCR derives from a human donor with melanoma. The sample was tumor tissue (inferred from file names), taken from a patient given nivolumab and ipilimumab in sequence. The V and J genes are TRBV6-8 and TRBJ2-3, with 8 nucleotides matching TRBD2. CDR3 protein: CASSLLSGGLTDTQYF. Written as DNA, the CDR3 is TGTGCCAGCAGTCTCCTGAGCGGGGGTCTCACAGATACGCAGTATTTT.